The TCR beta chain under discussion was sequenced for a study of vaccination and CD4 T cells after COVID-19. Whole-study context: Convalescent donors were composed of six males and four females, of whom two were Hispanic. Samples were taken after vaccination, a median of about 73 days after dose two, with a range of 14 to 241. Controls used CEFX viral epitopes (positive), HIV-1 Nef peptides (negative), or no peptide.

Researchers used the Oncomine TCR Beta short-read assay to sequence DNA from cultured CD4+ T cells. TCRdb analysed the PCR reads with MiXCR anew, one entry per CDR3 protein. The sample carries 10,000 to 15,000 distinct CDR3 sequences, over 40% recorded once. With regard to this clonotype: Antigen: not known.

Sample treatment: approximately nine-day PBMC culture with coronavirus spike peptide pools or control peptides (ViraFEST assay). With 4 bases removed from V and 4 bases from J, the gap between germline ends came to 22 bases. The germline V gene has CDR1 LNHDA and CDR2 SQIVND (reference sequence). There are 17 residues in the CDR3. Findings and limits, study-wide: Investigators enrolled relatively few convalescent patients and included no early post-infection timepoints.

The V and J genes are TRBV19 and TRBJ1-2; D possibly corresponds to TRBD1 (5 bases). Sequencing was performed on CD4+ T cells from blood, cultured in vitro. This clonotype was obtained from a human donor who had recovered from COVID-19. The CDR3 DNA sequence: TGTGCCAGTAGTAGGGGAAGGTGGGGAAGAGGGGTCTATGGCTACACCTTC. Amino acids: CASSRGRWGRGVYGYTF.